This T cell receptor (beta chain) is from a study of T cells in Graves' hyperthyroidism and ophthalmopathy. Whole-study findings and limits: Blood shared most expanded thyroid clonotypes above 0.001.

This clonotype was seen at least ten times. Its antigen is still unknown. TCR beta CDR3 region amplification was performed from RNA transcripts. The HTBI set primed first-round TCR CDR3 RT-PCR. TCRdb itself ran the multiplex PCR reads through MiXCR, one entry per CDR3 protein. Altogether 640,000 or so distinct CDR3 sequences are present, 14% being singletons, with the ten largest covering 6.5% to 9%. Sequenced: blood. The sequence was collected from a woman aged 18-30 years with Graves' ophthalmopathy.

CDR3 in amino acids: CASSGGGGNEQFF. CDR3 DNA sequence: TGTGCCAGCAGTGGGGGTGGGGGCAATGAGCAGTTCTTC. V gene TRBV12-3 or TRBV12-4 combines with J gene TRBJ2-1; perhaps D is TRBD1 or TRBD2 (5 bases each). Trimming shortened V by 5 bases and J by 6 bases, and 11 bases separated the two germline ends. This CDR3 comprises 13 residues.